The 3 T cell receptor beta chains below come from one sample, sequenced in a study of technical replicates of blood from several donors (TCRdb year 2017). The library was generated by the immunoSEQ multiplex PCR assay. The table comes from immuneACCESS by way of TCRdb, which keeps in-frame sequences with V and J called. Part of the clones is missing from these tables; in studies checked, under half for an unresolved V gene and the rest for unknown reasons. A total of about 80,000 clones appear in this sample, around 97% of them only once. The ten largest clones capture more than 0.15% of the sample. The sample consisted of T cells isolated from PBMCs. The receptors stem from a human donor in good health.

J is TRBJ1-1 and V is TRBV11-2, with D hard to call. The CDR3 is made up of 13 amino acids. Trimming left V 1 base short and J 5 bases short, with 8 bases between. The germline CDR1 and CDR2 sequences are SGHAT and FQNNGV. The DNA of the CDR3 is TGTGCCAGCAGCTTAGCACTTTCTACTGAAGCTTTCTTT. Translating gives CASSLALSTEAFF.

This clone was recorded only once. V usage is TRBV2 and J usage is TRBJ2-5; 14 bases map to TRBD2. The V and J ends lost 5 bases and 5 bases, in that order; junction bases with no gene match: 13. The germline V gene encodes CDR1 SNHLY and CDR2 FYNNEI. The CDR3 is made up of 18 amino acids. CDR3 sequence: CASSYYPPGLAGDETQYF. DNA for the CDR3: TGTGCCAGCAGTTACTATCCCCCGGGACTAGCGGGAGACGAGACCCAGTACTTC.

This chain links TRBV29-1 with TRBJ1-1; tentatively, D is TRBD1 (6 bases). Germline values: CDR1 SQVTM, CDR2 ANQGSEA. CDR3 size: 14 residues. V shed 4 bases and J shed 0 bases, with 12 bases lying between them. The chain's CDR3 is CSVVAGGLNTEAFF. Written as DNA, the CDR3 is TGCAGCGTTGTAGCGGGGGGGCTGAACACTGAAGCTTTCTTT.